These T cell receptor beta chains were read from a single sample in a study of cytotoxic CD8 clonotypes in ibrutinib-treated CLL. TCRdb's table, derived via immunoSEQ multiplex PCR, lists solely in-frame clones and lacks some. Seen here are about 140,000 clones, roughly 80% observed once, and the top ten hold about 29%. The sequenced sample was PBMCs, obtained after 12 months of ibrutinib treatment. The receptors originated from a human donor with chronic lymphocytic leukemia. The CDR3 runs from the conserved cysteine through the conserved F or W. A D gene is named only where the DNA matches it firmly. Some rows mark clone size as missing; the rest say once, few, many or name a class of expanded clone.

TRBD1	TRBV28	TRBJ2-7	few	TGTGCCAGCAGTGATCGACAGGGGGTTACCTACGAGCAGTACTTC	CASSDRQGVTYEQYF
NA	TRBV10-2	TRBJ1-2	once	TGCGCTGGTGCCTCAAACTATGGCTACACCTTC	CAGASNYGYTF
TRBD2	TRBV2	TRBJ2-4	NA	TGTGCCAGCAGTGAAGCCTTGGGGACTAGCGGGGCGGTTCTAGCCAAAAACATTCAGTACTTC	CASSEALGTSGAVLAKNIQYF
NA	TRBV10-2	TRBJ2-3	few	TGCGCCAGCAGACAGGGAGGTGATACGCAGTATTTT	CASRQGGDTQYF
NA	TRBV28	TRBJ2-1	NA	TGTGCCAGCAGTCCGACCTGGACAGATACTTATGAGCAGTTCTTC	CASSPTWTDTYEQFF
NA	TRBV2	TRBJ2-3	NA	TGTGCCAGCAGTGAAGGGCGGGGACTCCTCACAGATACGCAGTATTTT	CASSEGRGLLTDTQYF
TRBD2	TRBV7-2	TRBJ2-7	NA	TGTGCCAGCAGCCGGAACGGGGGGTTTTCCTACGAGCAGTACTTC	CASSRNGGFSYEQYF
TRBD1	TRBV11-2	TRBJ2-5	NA	TGTGCCAGCAGCCACTCACAGGGGAACCAAGAGACCCAGTACTTC	CASSHSQGNQETQYF
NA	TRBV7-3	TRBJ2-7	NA	TGTGCCAGCAGCTTAAACGGAGGACCCTACGAGCAGTACTTC	CASSLNGGPYEQYF
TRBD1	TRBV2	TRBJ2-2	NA	TGTGCCAGCAGCGCAGGGGGTACGAACACCGGGGAGCTGTTTTTT	CASSAGGTNTGELFF
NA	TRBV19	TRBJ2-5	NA	TGTGCCAGTAGGTACGGGACGCAGGAGACCCAGTACTTC	CASRYGTQETQYF
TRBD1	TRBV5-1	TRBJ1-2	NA	TGCGCCAGCAGCTTGGGGACAGGGGCCCAGGGTTATGGCTACACCTTC	CASSLGTGAQGYGYTF
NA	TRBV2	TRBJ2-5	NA	TGTGCCAGCAGCCGAGAACCCAGGGAAGAGACCCAGTACTTC	CASSREPREETQYF
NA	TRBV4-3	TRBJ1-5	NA	TGCGCCAGCAGCCAAGATCCCGCGACTGAGAGACTTCAGCCCCAGCATTTT	CASSQDPATERLQPQHF
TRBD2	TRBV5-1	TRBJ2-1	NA	TGCGCCAGCAGCTCTTCCGGGGGAAGCGGGAAGAATGAGCAGTTCTTC	CASSSSGGSGKNEQFF
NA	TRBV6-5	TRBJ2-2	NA	TGTGCCAGCAGTTACAGGGAGTTGGCTTGGGGGGAGCTGTTTTTT	CASSYRELAWGELFF
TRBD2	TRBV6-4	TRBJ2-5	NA	TGTGCCAGCAGTGACCGAACTAGCGGGAGAATGGGAGAGACCCAGTACTTC	CASSDRTSGRMGETQYF
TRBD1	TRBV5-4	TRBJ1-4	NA	TGTGCCAGCAGTTTAGGACAGGGGACGCCTAATGAAAAACTGTTTTTT	CASSLGQGTPNEKLFF
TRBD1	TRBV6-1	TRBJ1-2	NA	TGTGCCAGCAGTGAAGCCTACAGGGGGCCCGAGAGCTACACCTTC	CASSEAYRGPESYTF
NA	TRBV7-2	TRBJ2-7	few	TGTGCCAGCAGCAAAACCCCCTACAGGGAAAACTACGAGCAGTACTTC	CASSKTPYRENYEQYF
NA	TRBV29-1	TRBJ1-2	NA	TGCAGCGTTGGAATTCAGGGATCTGGCTACACCTTC	CSVGIQGSGYTF
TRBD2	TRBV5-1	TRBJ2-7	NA	TGCGCCAGCAGCTTTGGAGCGGGATACGACGAGCAGTACTTC	CASSFGAGYDEQYF
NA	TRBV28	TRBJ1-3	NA	TGTGCCAGCAGTTTCGGCTCTGGAAACACCATATATTTT	CASSFGSGNTIYF
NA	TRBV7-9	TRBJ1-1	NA	TGTGCCAGCAGCGGGACTGCAACTGAAGCTTTCTTT	CASSGTATEAFF
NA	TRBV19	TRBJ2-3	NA	TGTGCCAGTACCCTTAGGGGTTCGGATGGGACTTTCACAGATACGCAGTATTTT	CASTLRGSDGTFTDTQYF
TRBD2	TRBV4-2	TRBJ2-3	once	TGTGCCAGCAGCCCCCTCGGGACTAGCGGGGGGAAGGCAGATACGCAGTATTTT	CASSPLGTSGGKADTQYF
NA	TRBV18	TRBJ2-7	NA	TGTGCCAGCTCACGTTCGTTTGGCGAAACCTACGAGCAGTACTTC	CASSRSFGETYEQYF
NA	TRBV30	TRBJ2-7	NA	TGTGCCTGGAGTGTAGGCGGAAATTCCTACGAGCAGTACTTC	CAWSVGGNSYEQYF
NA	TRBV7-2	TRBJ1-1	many	TGTGCCAGCAGTCAAGGGGGGAGGGCTGAAGCTTTCTTT	CASSQGGRAEAFF
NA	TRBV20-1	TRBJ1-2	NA	TGCAGTGCCCGGGCTGCCTGGGGCTACACCTTC	CSARAAWGYTF
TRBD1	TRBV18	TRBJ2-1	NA	TGTGCCAGCTCAGGGACAGAGGAGCAGTTCTTC	CASSGTEEQFF
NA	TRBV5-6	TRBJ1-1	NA	TGTGCCAGCAGCTTGTCGGGAGTGAACACTGAAGCTTTCTTT	CASSLSGVNTEAFF
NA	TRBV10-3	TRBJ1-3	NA	TGTGCCATCAGGGAGAGGGCCATATATTTT	CAIRERAIYF
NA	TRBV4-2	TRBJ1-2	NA	TGTGCCAGCAGCCAAGATTGGAATAACTATGGCTACACCTTC	CASSQDWNNYGYTF
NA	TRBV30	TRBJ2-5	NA	TGTGCCTGGAGTGTCTCAGGGCCCGAGACCCAGTACTTC	CAWSVSGPETQYF
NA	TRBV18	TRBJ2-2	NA	TGTGCCAGCTCACCGGGTTTAGAGAGCACCGGGGAGCTGTTTTTT	CASSPGLESTGELFF
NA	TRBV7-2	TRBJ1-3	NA	TGTGCCAGCAGCTTAGTGGAAGGCGCCACCATATATTTT	CASSLVEGATIYF
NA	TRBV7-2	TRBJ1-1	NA	TGTGCCAGCAGCTTAGGGGGCCGCACTGAAGCTTTCTTT	CASSLGGRTEAFF
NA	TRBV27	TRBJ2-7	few	TGTGCCAGCAGTTTAGGCAGGGCTAACGAGCAGTACTTC	CASSLGRANEQYF
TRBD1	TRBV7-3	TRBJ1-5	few	TGTGCCAGCAGCTCAGGACAGGATCAGCCCCAGCATTTT	CASSSGQDQPQHF
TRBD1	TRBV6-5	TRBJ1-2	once	TGTGCCAGCAGTTATGGGACAGGGTTTGGGAATGGCTACACCTTC	CASSYGTGFGNGYTF
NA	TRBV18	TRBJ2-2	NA	TGTGCCAGCTCACCCATGGTTACCGGGGAGCTGTTTTTT	CASSPMVTGELFF
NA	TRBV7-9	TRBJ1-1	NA	TGTGCCAGCAGCTTGGGGGGGTCGGCAGGCACTGAAGCTTTCTTT	CASSLGGSAGTEAFF
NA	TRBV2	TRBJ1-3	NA	TGTGCCAGCGCTTTCTCTGGAAACACCATATATTTT	CASAFSGNTIYF
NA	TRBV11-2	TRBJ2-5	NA	TGTGCCAGCAGCTTAGAGTTGGACCCAGCGGAGACCCAGTACTTC	CASSLELDPAETQYF
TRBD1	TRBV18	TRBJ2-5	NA	TGTGCCAGCTCAATACAGGGGGCGAGGCAAGAGACCCAGTACTTC	CASSIQGARQETQYF
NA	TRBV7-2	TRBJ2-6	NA	TGTGCCAGCAGCTTAGCATACAGGGCTGGGGCCAACGTCCTGACTTTC	CASSLAYRAGANVLTF
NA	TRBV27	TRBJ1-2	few	TGTGCCAGCAGTTTATCTGGGAGTGGCAGAATCTATGGCTACACCTTC	CASSLSGSGRIYGYTF
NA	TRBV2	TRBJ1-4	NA	TGTGCCAGCAGTGAATCTCGACAAACTCCCGCAACTAATGAAAAACTGTTTTTT	CASSESRQTPATNEKLFF
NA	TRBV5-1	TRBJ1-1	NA	TGCGCCAGCAGCTCCCCTGGGACTGATATCACTGAAGCTTTCTTT	CASSSPGTDITEAFF
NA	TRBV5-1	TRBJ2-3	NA	TGCGCCAGCAGCTTGGGGGACCCCAGCACAGATACGCAGTATTTT	CASSLGDPSTDTQYF